The TCR beta chain under discussion was sequenced for a study of regulatory T cells in long-lasting Graves disease. Study-level information: Those Graves' patients who were newly diagnosed had been on antithyroid drugs under 3 months.

As to time point: newly diagnosed GD, antithyroid drugs for less than 3 months. The authors made the TCR library using RNA they extracted from PBMCs. EDTA tubes were used for drawing nine milliliters of peripheral blood. The CDR3 has 18 amino acids. CDR1 is MDHEN and CDR2 is SYDVKM in the germline V gene. With V trimmed by 3 bases and J by 1 base, 11 bases remained unmatched. This clonotype was seen repeatedly, ten times or more. No antigen is known for it. Libraries of TCR beta came from iRepertoire HTBI primers plus Arm-PCR of CDR3 regions. TCRdb re-analysed the multiplex PCR reads in MiXCR, keeping a single row per CDR3 protein. The sample has about 610,000 distinct CDR3 sequences; more than 15% are singletons. Findings of the study overall: It was in persistent disease that TRBV28, TRBJ1-2 and TRBJ2-5 were favored.

The sample also formed part of further work on T cells in Graves' hyperthyroidism and ophthalmopathy. That report adds: A first-round RT-PCR of the TCR CDR3 used the HTBI primer set.

The source of this sequence is a man between 18 and 29 years old with Graves disease. The sample in question was peripheral blood mononuclear cells (PBMCs), obtained at new diagnosis, from a patient treated with antithyroid drugs. This chain joins TRBV28 and TRBJ2-1; 8 positions agree with TRBD2. The CDR3 region is CASSFPGGGRKSYNEQFF. In nucleotides, the CDR3 is TGTGCCAGCAGTTTTCCGGGCGGCGGGAGGAAATCCTACAATGAGCAGTTCTTC.